Here is one T cell receptor (beta chain) with its context. As yet, its antigen is unknown. These data originate in a study of OX40 agonist ivuxolimab in advanced cancers. Study summary: Antecedent anti-PD-1, anti-PD-L1 or anti-CTLA-4 therapy was permissible, with under 50% having received some. Three dose-escalation patients had partial responses: one with hepatocellular carcinoma and two with cutaneous melanoma.

Only in-frame clones appear in the TCRdb table, and some are missing; sequencing was by immunoSEQ multiplex PCR. The sample has tens of thousands of clones, approximately 90% seen once. The germline V and J ends were trimmed by 3 bases and 0 bases, with 9 bases remaining between them. From germline, CDR1 is MNHEY and CDR2 SVGAGI. The CDR3 spans 14 residues. Points from the study as a whole: Normalized expansion of T-cell clones was also low for some nonresponders.

This specimen was CD4+ or CD8+ T cells sorted from blood, taken in a trial of the OX40 agonist ivuxolimab. The chain links TRBV6-5 to TRBJ2-7, with D maybe TRBD1 (5 bases). The source is an adult with an advanced solid tumor such as melanoma, head and neck, liver or kidney cancer. The CDR3 loop reads CASSYYRGSYEQYF. CDR3 nucleotides: TGTGCCAGCAGTTATTATAGGGGCTCCTACGAGCAGTACTTC.